Following are 25 T cell receptor beta chains from one sample sequenced in a study of blood T cell repertoires in COVID-19. Generated by immunoSEQ multiplex PCR, the TCRdb table keeps only in-frame clones and is missing some. The profile shows 200,000 to 250,000 clones, 84% of them singletons. Input material: PBMCs or T cells enriched from blood (not recorded which). Receptor source: a woman aged 40-49 years who had recovered from COVID-19.

The chain couples TRBV7-2 to TRBJ1-2, with D perhaps matching TRBD1 (5 bases). Trimming pared 3 bases from V and 13 bases from J, leaving 18 bases between. The germline V gene has CDR1 SGHTA and CDR2 FQGNSA. The CDR3 has 13 amino acids. The CDR3 nucleotides read TGTGCCAGCAGCTTCCGGGACTCCATTGGAGTCACCTTC. This translates into CASSFRDSIGVTF.

The chain has TRBV6-2 or TRBV6-3 and TRBJ1-5, with a possible D match to TRBD1 (6 bases). The V gene lost 1 base and the J gene lost 6 bases, with 16 bases spanning the gap. The V gene's germline CDR1 is MNHEY and CDR2 SVGEGT. The CDR3 totals 16 residues. CDR3 loop: CASSYWVGGGTQPQHF. As DNA, the CDR3 is TGTGCCAGCAGTTACTGGGTCGGCGGGGGCACTCAGCCCCAGCATTTT.

Only one count was recorded for this clone. V usage is TRBV28 and J usage is TRBJ2-1, with D tentatively TRBD1 (5 bases). The CDR3 consists of 15 residues. Germline CDR1 MDHEN, CDR2 SYDVKM. V was pared by 1 base and J by 6 bases, with 13 bases between. The CDR3 loop reads CASSLLGQELNEQFF. In DNA form, the CDR3 reads TGTGCCAGCAGTTTATTGGGGCAGGAGCTCAATGAGCAGTTCTTC.

This clone came up once. The J gene is TRBJ1-4, the V gene TRBV10-2, with D uncertain. Trimming stripped 6 bases from V and 5 bases from J, with 7 bases between. The germline CDR1 and CDR2 sequences are WSHSY and SAAADI. The CDR3 length is 12 residues. The CDR3: CASSRRNEKLFF. The CDR3 DNA follows: TGCGCCAGCAGCCGTCGGAATGAAAAACTGTTTTTT.

The chain joins TRBV6-5 to TRBJ2-7; TRBD2 matches at 10 bases. The CDR3 sequence is 15 residues long. Looked up from germline, CDR1 is MNHEY and CDR2 is SVGAGI. The V and J ends lost 7 bases and 0 bases, in that order; junction bases with no gene match: 6. The CDR3 bases are TGTGCCAGCATGCCGGGACTAGCGCTCTCCTACGAGCAGTACTTC. It translates to CASMPGLALSYEQYF.

The V and J genes are TRBV7-8 and TRBJ2-3; 12 bases align to TRBD1. The CDR3 is 14 amino acids. J was trimmed by 8 bases and V by 7 bases; bases with no gene match: 7. The germline gives CDR1 SGHVS, CDR2 FQNEAQ. The CDR3 reads CASTVGTGGSTQYF. The CDR3 nucleotides are TGTGCCAGCACCGTGGGGACAGGGGGCAGTACGCAGTATTTT.

The chain carries TRBV5-4 and TRBJ1-6; a weak D match, TRBD1 (5 bases). The CDR3 loop spans 15 amino acids. V lost 0 bases and J 9 bases, leaving 13 bases between the germline ends. The germline V gene encodes CDR1 SGHNT and CDR2 YYREEE (reference sequence). The CDR3 bases are TGTGCCAGCAGCTTGGGGGGCCAGATACTTTCACCCCTCCACTTT. Amino acid sequence: CASSLGGQILSPLHF.

The V and J genes are TRBV29-1 and TRBJ2-1; possibly TRBD2 for D (6 bases). CDR3 length: 11 amino acids. V dropped 2 bases and J dropped 10 bases, with 9 bases sitting between them. CDR1 is SQVTM, CDR2 ANQGSEA, per germline. The CDR3 nucleotides are TGCAGCGTTGAAAGGAGGGACGAGCAGTTCTTC. This encodes CSVERRDEQFF.

This clone has just one count. This chain joins TRBV27 and TRBJ2-5, with 7 bases matching TRBD2. CDR1 and CDR2 (germline): MNHEY, SMNVEV (reference sequence). The CDR3 consists of 15 residues. The junction had 13 bases not matched to a gene; V was cut back by 7 bases and J by 5 bases. The CDR3 reads CASMGRGRDGETQYF. For the CDR3, the DNA is TGTGCCAGCATGGGGAGGGGACGAGACGGGGAGACCCAGTACTTC.

V is TRBV19 and J is TRBJ1-2, with a weak D call TRBD1 (6 bases). Germline assignment: CDR1 LNHDA and CDR2 SQIVND (reference sequence). CDR3 length: 14 amino acids. Trimming removed 5 bases from V and 2 bases from J, with 12 bases in between. CDR3 loop: CASSPGQMNYGYTF. As DNA, the CDR3 is TGTGCCAGTAGTCCTGGACAGATGAACTATGGCTACACCTTC. Supplemented by reference TRBV19 and TRBJ1-2, the full variable domain reads DGGITQSPKYLFRKEGQNVTLSCEQNLNHDAMYWYRQDPGQGLRLIYYSQIVNDFQKGDIAEGYSVSREKKESFPLTVTSAQKNPTAFYLCASSPGQMNYGYTFGSGTRLTVV.

The chain combines TRBV4-3 with TRBJ1-6; no reliable D call. Germline values: CDR1 LGHNA, CDR2 YSLEER. This CDR3 is built from 13 residues. The V end was cut by 0 bases, the J end by 14 bases, with 11 bases between. The CDR3 nucleotides read TGCGCCAGCAGCCAAGATTTGGAGGGAACCCTCCACTTT. It translates to CASSQDLEGTLHF.

This chain links TRBV2 with TRBJ1-1; 7 bases match TRBD1. V trimming: 7 bases; J trimming: 1 base; junction bases outside the gene matches: 3. Germline V lookup: CDR1 SNHLY, CDR2 FYNNEI. The CDR3 totals 13 residues. CDR3 loop: CASNGQANTEAFF. DNA of the CDR3: TGTGCCAGCAACGGACAGGCGAACACTGAAGCTTTCTTT.

V is TRBV3-1 (or the pseudogene TRBV3-2) and J is TRBJ2-7; TRBD2 matches 7 bases. The germline V gene has CDR1 LGHDT and CDR2 YNNKEL (reference sequence). The CDR3 spans 24 residues. V shed 4 bases and J 4 bases; nucleotides not matched to a gene: 37. CDR3 coding DNA: TGTGCCAGCAGCCCCTGGGAGGTCGTGACTAGCAGCGAGTCCCAGATAAACGAATTTTACGAGCAGTACTTC. Translation gives CASSPWEVVTSSESQINEFYEQYF.

The J gene is TRBJ1-1, the V gene TRBV28; 7 bases fit TRBD1. This CDR3 comprises 14 residues. After removal of 4 bases from V and 9 bases from J, the junction contained 11 bases not matched to a gene. CDR1 is MDHEN, CDR2 SYDVKM, per germline. The CDR3 nucleotides are TGTGCCAGCAGTTCCAAACAGGGGCCGCTGAAAGCTTTCTTT. This sequence encodes CASSSKQGPLKAFF.

The chain is built from TRBV3-1 (or the pseudogene TRBV3-2) and TRBJ2-1; TRBD2 is a possible D gene (5 bases). The CDR3 extends over 12 amino acids. V was pared by 1 base and J by 15 bases, with 13 bases between. Germline V CDR1 and CDR2: LGHDT, YNNKEL (reference sequence). The CDR3 region has the DNA TGTGCCAGCAGCCAAGGATCAGGAGGTGGGTTCTTC. It translates to CASSQGSGGGFF.

V usage is TRBV5-1 and J usage is TRBJ2-1; 10 bases are a match to TRBD2. Germline values: CDR1 SGHRS, CDR2 YFSETQ. The CDR3 is made up of 15 amino acids. The ends lost 4 bases at V and 5 bases at J; junction bases unmatched: 6. Here the CDR3 reads CASSRGLAENNEQFF. The CDR3 DNA sequence: TGCGCCAGCAGCCGTGGACTAGCGGAAAACAATGAGCAGTTCTTC.

V gene TRBV2 combines with J gene TRBJ1-1; no firm D call. This CDR3 contains 11 residues. V was shortened by 7 bases and J by 6 bases, with 9 bases between the two germline ends. Per the germline V gene, CDR1 is SNHLY and CDR2 is FYNNEI. The CDR3 nucleotides read TGTGCCAGCACGCTGGGCGCTGAAGCTTTCTTT. Its translation is CASTLGAEAFF. Full variable domain (remainder filled in from reference TRBV2 and TRBJ1-1): EPEVTQTPSHQVTQMGQEVILRCVPISNHLYFYWYRQILGQKVEFLVSFYNNEISEKSEIFDDQFSVERPDGSNFTLKIRSTKLEDSAMYFCASTLGAEAFFGQGTRLTVV.

The chain combines TRBV5-8 with TRBJ2-1; D might be TRBD1 (5 bases). Trimming shortened V by 0 bases and J by 3 bases, and 7 bases separated the two germline ends. The CDR3 consists of 14 residues. Germline lookup yields CDR1 SGHTS and CDR2 YDEGEE. The CDR3 DNA is TGTGCCAGCAGCTTGGAGGGGATCTACAATGAGCAGTTCTTC. Translated, it gives CASSLEGIYNEQFF.

The genes are TRBV9 and TRBJ2-1; TRBD1 agrees at 8 bases. Germline lookup yields CDR1 SGDLS and CDR2 YYNGEE. V was clipped by 0 bases and J by 5 bases; unmatched bases: 10. The CDR3 is 17 residues long. The CDR3 here is CASSVAPLGQANNEQFF. The DNA of the CDR3 is TGTGCCAGCAGCGTAGCTCCCCTGGGACAGGCTAACAATGAGCAGTTCTTC.

The V gene is TRBV10-2, the J gene TRBJ2-7; D unclear. The CDR3 runs 11 residues. V dropped 10 bases and J dropped 4 bases, with 11 bases sitting between them. CDR1 is WSHSY and CDR2 is SAAADI in the germline V gene. CDR3 coding DNA: TGCGCCACGACAACCGAGTACGAGCAGTACTTC. It specifies CATTTEYEQYF.

The V gene is TRBV11-3, the J gene TRBJ2-1; 7 nucleotides align to TRBD1. The CDR3 spans 15 residues. V was clipped by 6 bases and J by 7 bases; unmatched bases: 12. Germline V gene data show CDR1 as SGHNT and CDR2 as YENEEA. CDR3 protein: CASSRHEGAINEQFF. The CDR3 DNA reads as TGTGCCAGCAGTCGACATGAGGGGGCTATTAATGAGCAGTTCTTC.

This clone has more than one count but fewer than ten. V and J are TRBV24-1 and TRBJ2-1; possibly TRBD2 for D (6 bases). Trimming removed 7 bases at V and 9 bases at J, with 12 bases between. Germline values: CDR1 KGHDR, CDR2 SFDVKD. This CDR3 has 12 amino acids. The DNA for the CDR3 is TGTGCCACCAGGAGAACGGGAGTTGAGCAGTTCTTC. Its protein product is CATRRTGVEQFF.

This chain connects TRBV10-3 to TRBJ2-4; D unresolved. The germline V and J ends were trimmed by 0 bases and 9 bases, with 3 bases remaining between them. In germline, CDR1 is ENHRY, CDR2 SYGVKD. This CDR3 is built from 11 residues. The CDR3: CAISESSIQYF. The CDR3 coding sequence is TGTGCCATCAGTGAGTCTAGCATTCAGTACTTC.

The chain has TRBV29-1 and TRBJ1-2, with TRBD1 identical over 8 bases. The germline CDR1 and CDR2 sequences are SQVTM and ANQGSEA. After removal of 0 bases from V and 3 bases from J, the junction contained 6 bases not matched to a gene. The CDR3 is 15 amino acids. The CDR3 is CSVEDQGAFDYGYTF. CDR3 nucleotides: TGCAGCGTTGAAGATCAGGGGGCTTTCGACTATGGCTACACCTTC. The variable domain in full, completed from reference TRBV29-1 and TRBJ1-2, reads SAVISQKPSRDICQRGTSLTIQCQVDSQVTMMFWYRQQPGQSLTLIATANQGSEATYESGFVIDKFPISRPNLTFSTLTVSNMSPEDSSIYLCSVEDQGAFDYGYTFGSGTRLTVV.

This sequence joins TRBV9 and TRBJ1-5, with D possibly TRBD1 on 5 matching bases. V lost 0 bases to trimming and J lost 3 bases, with 10 bases between them. This CDR3 contains 15 residues. CDR1 SGDLS and CDR2 YYNGEE come from the germline V gene. CDR3 DNA sequence: TGTGCCAGCAGCGTAGAAGGGGTCGTCAATCAGCCCCAGCATTTT. Protein product: CASSVEGVVNQPQHF.